The present T cell receptor beta chain was sequenced within a study of human T cells and chemical hapten exposure. Overall study results and limits: Donors' alopecia may make their immune response differ from healthy people's. TCRs above 1 in 1000 frequency stayed constant with DPC sensitization.

With regard to this clonotype: The antigen remains unidentified.

TCRdb itself ran the RACE reads through MiXCR, one entry per CDR3 protein. The sample has 65,000 to 90,000 distinct CDR3 sequences; 11% to 15% are singletons. As to time point: pre-sensitization, week 0. Treatment in this sample: therapeutic diphenylcyclopropenone sensitization with weekly scalp DPC. Staff drew blood before applying each patch test. Those who donated were patients with alopecia, 18 to 70 years of age, and suitable for DPC. The TCR comes from a woman aged 45-65 years with alopecia areata. Some clones in this sample may be carry-over from other donors' samples. The sequencing used whole blood, collected in connection with sensitization to the hapten diphenylcyclopropenone (DPC).

The CDR3 DNA reads TGTGCCGGAAACAGGGAAATGAACACTGAAGCTTTCTTT. Its translation: CAGNREMNTEAFF. This chain joins TRBV2 and TRBJ1-1; a possible D gene is TRBD1 (6 bases). The CDR3 is 13 residues long. Germline CDR1 is SNHLY and CDR2 is FYNNEI. The V gene lost 11 bases and the J gene lost 0 bases, with 13 bases spanning the gap.